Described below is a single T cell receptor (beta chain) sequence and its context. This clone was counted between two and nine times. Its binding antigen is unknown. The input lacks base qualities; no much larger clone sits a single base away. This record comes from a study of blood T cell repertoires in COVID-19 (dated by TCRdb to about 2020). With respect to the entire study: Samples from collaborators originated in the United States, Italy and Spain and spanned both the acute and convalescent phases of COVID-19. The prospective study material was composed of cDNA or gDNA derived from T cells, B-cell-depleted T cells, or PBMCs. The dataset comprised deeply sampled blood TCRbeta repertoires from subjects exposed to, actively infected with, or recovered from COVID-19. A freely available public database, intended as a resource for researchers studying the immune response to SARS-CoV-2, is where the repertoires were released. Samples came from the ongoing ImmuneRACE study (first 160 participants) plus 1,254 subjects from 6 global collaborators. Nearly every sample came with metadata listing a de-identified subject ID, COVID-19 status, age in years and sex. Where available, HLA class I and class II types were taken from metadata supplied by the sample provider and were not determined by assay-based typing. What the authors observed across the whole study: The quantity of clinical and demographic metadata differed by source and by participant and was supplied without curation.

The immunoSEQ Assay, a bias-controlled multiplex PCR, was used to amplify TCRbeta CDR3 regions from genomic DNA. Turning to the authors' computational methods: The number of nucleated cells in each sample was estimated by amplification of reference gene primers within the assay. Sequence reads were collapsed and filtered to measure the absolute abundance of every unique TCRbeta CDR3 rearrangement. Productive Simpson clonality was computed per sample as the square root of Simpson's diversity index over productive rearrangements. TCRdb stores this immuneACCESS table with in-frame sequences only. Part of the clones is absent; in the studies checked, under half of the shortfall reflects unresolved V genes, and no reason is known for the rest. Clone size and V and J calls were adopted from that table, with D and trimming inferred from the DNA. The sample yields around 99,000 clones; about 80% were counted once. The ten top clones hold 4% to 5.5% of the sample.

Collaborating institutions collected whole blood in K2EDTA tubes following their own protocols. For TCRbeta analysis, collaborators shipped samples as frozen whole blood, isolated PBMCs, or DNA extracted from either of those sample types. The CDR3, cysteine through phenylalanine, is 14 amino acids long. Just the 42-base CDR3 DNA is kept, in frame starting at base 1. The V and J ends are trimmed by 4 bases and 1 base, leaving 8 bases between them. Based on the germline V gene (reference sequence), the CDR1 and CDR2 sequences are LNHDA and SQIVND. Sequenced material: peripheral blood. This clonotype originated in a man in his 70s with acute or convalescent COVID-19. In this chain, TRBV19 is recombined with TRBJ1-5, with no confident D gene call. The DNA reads TGTGCCAGTAGTAGTGCCGGGAGCAATCAGCCCCAGCATTTT. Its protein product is CASSSAGSNQPQHF.